This is a list of T cell receptor beta chains from one sample in a study of tumor-infiltrating lymphocytes in primary liver carcinoma. MiXCR, applied by TCRdb to the multiplex PCR reads, yields one record per CDR3 protein. Among hundreds of thousands of distinct CDR3 sequences listed, roughly 60% were seen once. The sample was peripheral blood. All receptors derive from a woman aged 30 to 39 with primary liver carcinoma and hepatitis B virus infection. The CDR3 runs from the conserved cysteine through the conserved F or W. D genes are given only for firm matches. Where a row states a size, it is once, few, many or the class of an expanded clone; other rows omit it.

size | D | J | V | DNA | CDR3
few | NA | TRBJ1-2 | TRBV29-1 | TGCAGCGTTGAAGTACAGGACTACTATGGCTACACCTTC | CSVEVQDYYGYTF
NA | TRBD2 | TRBJ2-1 | TRBV11-2 | TGTGCCAATAGCCCGGGACTAGCGGCTTACAATGAGCAGTTCTTC | CANSPGLAAYNEQFF
once | NA | TRBJ2-1 | TRBV7-9 | TGTGCCATCAGCTTGGACAGTCAAAATGAGCAGTTCTTC | CAISLDSQNEQFF
NA | NA | TRBJ2-7 | TRBV13 | TGTGTCAGCAGCTTACAAACAGGGAACGAGCAGTACTTC | CVSSLQTGNEQYF
NA | TRBD2 | TRBJ2-1 | TRBV30 | TGTGCCTGGAGTTCTAGCGGGAGCACCATAAGGACCTACAATGAGCAGTTCTTC | CAWSSSGSTIRTYNEQFF
NA | TRBD2 | TRBJ2-1 | TRBV29-1 | TGCAGCGATCCCGCCGGGACTAGCGAGGGGGAGCAGTTCTTC | CSDPAGTSEGEQFF
NA | NA | TRBJ1-2 | TRBV6-1 | TGTGCCAGCAGTGAACGCGGTTATGGCTACACCTTC | CASSERGYGYTF
few | NA | TRBJ2-5 | TRBV6-2/TRBV6-3 | TGTGCCAGCAGGGACCGCAGGGAGACCCAGTACTTC | CASRDRRETQYF
many | NA | TRBJ1-5 | TRBV12-3/TRBV12-4 | TGTGCCAGCGGGGGGGATGGGGATCAGCCCCAGCATTTT | CASGGDGDQPQHF
NA | TRBD1 | TRBJ2-2 | TRBV5-1 | TGCGCCAGCAGCTTGACAGTCGGGACAGCTACCGGGGAGCTGTTTTTT | CASSLTVGTATGELFF
NA | TRBD2 | TRBJ2-5 | TRBV2 | TGTGCCAGCAGTGAAGAAAGAACTAGCGGTGAGACCCAGTACTTC | CASSEERTSGETQYF